This T cell receptor (beta chain) originates from a study of cytomegalovirus exposure and HLA in healthy donors. General observations from the study: Later analysis identified a missense DCLRE1C variant that was linked to TCR beta V- and J-gene trimming. Cytomegalovirus status was reportedly diagnosed by the classifier with high specificity and sensitivity. Excluded: some indistinguishable V segments such as TRBV6-2 and TRBV6-3.

60 Vbeta and 13 Jbeta primers were used in PCR. Assay: immunoSEQ multiplex PCR; the TCRdb copy retains only in-frame clones and omits some. Of about 130,000 clones detected, approximately 80% appear once; the ten largest clones hold around 2.2%. Per germline, CDR1 MDHEN and CDR2 SYDVKM. J gave up 5 bases and V 5 bases, and 10 bases lay outside the gene matches. The CDR3 runs to 15 residues. As regards this clone: As yet, its antigen is unknown.

This sequence was found in a young man in good health and CMV-seronegative. The rearrangement joins TRBV28 to TRBJ1-2; 8 bases agree with TRBD1. The sequencing input was PBMCs. The CDR3 loop reads CASSTPGGALYGYTF. The CDR3 region has the DNA TGTGCCAGCAGTACCCCAGGGGGCGCGTTATATGGCTACACCTTC.